This TCR beta chain was identified during a study of blood T cell repertoires in COVID-19. For the study at large: Sources were T cells, B-cell-depleted T cells, or PBMCs; the material itself was cDNA or gDNA.

The junction had 5 bases not matched to a gene; V was cut back by 0 bases and J by 2 bases. The CDR3 is made up of 15 amino acids. Germline CDR1 SGHRS, CDR2 YFSETQ. About this clone itself: The sample contains more than one DNA sequence encoding this CDR3.

Some clones are missing from TCRdb's copy, which holds only in-frame ones; the method was immunoSEQ multiplex PCR. The sample contains some 200,000 clones, about 88% of which appear only once. Input material: peripheral blood. The TCR comes from a man aged 45-65 years who had recovered from COVID-19. V and J are TRBV5-1 and TRBJ2-7; the match to TRBD2 covers 7 bases. The CDR3 coding sequence is TGCGCCAGCAGCTTGGCTAGCGGATCGCCCTACGAGCAGTACTTC. Encoded protein: CASSLASGSPYEQYF.